This is a list of T cell receptor beta chains from one sample in a study of blood T cell repertoires in COVID-19. Clones were sequenced by immunoSEQ multiplex PCR, and TCRdb holds only the in-frame ones, with some missing. The repertoire has some 370,000 clones, about 87% of them found once; the top ten carry 8.5% to 12%. The sequencing sample was made of peripheral blood. The receptors were sampled from a woman in her 30s with COVID-19, enrolled during active disease. The CDR3 runs from the conserved cysteine through the conserved F or W.

TRBV4-3	TRBJ1-2	CASSQGLTGVGGYTF
TRBV7-9	TRBJ1-6	CASSLSPTGVNSPLHF
TRBV14	TRBJ2-5	CASSLRLAGVETQYF
TRBV23-1	TRBJ1-5	CGAVGGGQGNNQPQHF
TRBV5-6	TRBJ1-2	CASSQDRAYGYTF
TRBV7-9	TRBJ2-7	CASSLMNEQYF
TRBV28	TRBJ2-7	CASSLVGGRAYEQYF
TRBV5-4	TRBJ2-6	CASSSFTQAGANVLTF
TRBV11-2	TRBJ2-7	CASSLTGTGGFYEQYF
TRBV10-3	TRBJ2-3	CAISEPITDTQYF
TRBV3-1/TRBV3-2	TRBJ2-1	CASNRAGADEQFF
TRBV6-5	TRBJ2-7	CASSYRQGGNEQYF
TRBV20-1	TRBJ2-1	CSASYRDMHEQFF
TRBV19	TRBJ2-2	CASNKLLPGQIAGELFF
TRBV12-5	TRBJ2-3	CASGVGVMDTQYF
TRBV5-1	TRBJ1-4	CASSLGSGQGAREKLFF
TRBV7-2	TRBJ1-1	CASSIDRNTEAFF
TRBV28	TRBJ2-7	CASSLPTSGVALLRNEQYF
TRBV6-5	TRBJ2-7	CASSYRREPPYEQYF
TRBV6-1	TRBJ2-3	CASSEYGHTDTQYF
TRBV18	TRBJ2-2	CASYGQGINTGELFF
TRBV29-1	TRBJ2-6	CSVESVTGVFSGANVLTF
TRBV7-8	TRBJ1-2	CASSLAVTGEGYTF
TRBV28	TRBJ2-7	CASSLSRVVPYEQYF
TRBV11-2	TRBJ2-7	CASSDFKGLLYEQYF
TRBV7-6	TRBJ2-3	CASSLGLAGAHTDTQYF
TRBV11-3	TRBJ2-3	CASSLFTSSDTQYF
TRBV19	TRBJ2-3	CASSIGLGGDTQYF
TRBV13	TRBJ2-7	CASTISGMAAYEQYF
TRBV6-5	TRBJ1-3	CASSSLDRGNTIYF
TRBV27	TRBJ2-2	CASSLTSGRAQTGELFF
TRBV18	TRBJ2-5	CASSPQLGSETQYF
TRBV7-6	TRBJ2-1	CASSPQGDGSYNEQFF
TRBV5-1	TRBJ2-3	CASSRGGVPDTQYF
TRBV10-2	TRBJ1-1	CASTGQGRNTEAFF
TRBV9	TRBJ2-5	CASSVDEGSAETQYF
TRBV24-1	TRBJ1-1	CATRNRVNTEAFF
TRBV18	TRBJ2-3	CASSRPGLDTDTQYF
TRBV7-9	TRBJ2-3	CAGSGQSTDTQYF
TRBV5-6	TRBJ1-2	CASSLTGYGYGYTF
TRBV5-6	TRBJ1-2	CASSLFGEYYGYTF
TRBV6-1	TRBJ1-6	CASSVQGATYNSPLHF
TRBV3-1/TRBV3-2	TRBJ2-5	CASSPELAVQETQYF
TRBV9	TRBJ1-5	CASSAPGTGDQPQHF
TRBV5-1	TRBJ2-1	CASSWGGSGRYNEQFF
TRBV4-1	TRBJ2-7	CASSQEGGQGANEQYF
TRBV2	TRBJ1-6	CASSIYRVLLDSPLHF
TRBV7-8	TRBJ2-1	CASSLFRAGRAGNEQFF
TRBV11-1	TRBJ1-1	CASSNAGGGTEAFF
TRBV4-1	TRBJ1-1	CASSQWGQGDTEAFF
TRBV11-2	TRBJ2-1	CASSLGPGGFF
TRBV28	TRBJ2-7	CASSLAAPGQGPYF
TRBV5-1	TRBJ2-1	CASRLGPGSYNEQFF
TRBV3-1/TRBV3-2	TRBJ2-3	CASSQDGGGDTQYF
TRBV11-3	TRBJ2-1	CASSLQGAVGYEQFF